This T cell receptor (beta chain) was observed in a study of T cells after yellow fever vaccination. Each CDR3 protein is one row after TCRdb ran MiXCR on the 5' RACE reads. Seen here are more than 45,000 distinct CDR3 sequences, 4.5% to 6% observed once, and the top ten hold roughly 30%. The CDR3 has 14 residues. CDR1 and CDR2 from the germline V gene are DFQATT and SNEGSKA (reference sequence). V lost 6 bases and J lost 0, with 12 bases in between. This clonotype occurred many times. This sequence joins TRBV20-1 and TRBJ1-5; no clear D. The sample here was PBMCs, either bulk or a sorted T-cell subset (CD4+, CD8+, memory, or dextramer-sorted; not recorded which), taken on the day of the yellow fever booster vaccination. The TCR comes from a man aged 18 to 29 who received the YFV17D yellow fever vaccine. The CDR3 loop is CSARRGDSNQPQHF. CDR3 DNA sequence: TGCAGTGCCCGGCGTGGGGATAGCAATCAGCCCCAGCATTTT.